This entry lists 32 T cell receptor beta chains sequenced from one sample in a study of cytomegalovirus exposure and HLA in healthy donors. Researchers ran the PCR with 60 Vbeta and 13 Jbeta primers. Data came from immunoSEQ multiplex PCR; TCRdb stores just in-frame clones and leaves some out. The table has 180,000 or so clones, over 75% seen once. The sequencing sample was made of PBMCs. Receptors were obtained from a man aged 18 to 30 in good health and CMV-seropositive.

The CDR3 sequence is CASSEDGRHGYTF. CDR3 DNA sequence: TGTGCCAGCAGTGAAGATGGGCGACATGGCTACACCTTC. This rearrangement joins TRBV6-1 to TRBJ1-2; D gene ambiguous. Per germline, CDR1 MNHNS and CDR2 SASEGT. V was clipped by 1 base and J by 6 bases, with 9 bases between them. The CDR3 contains 13 residues.

The chain links TRBV7-3 to TRBJ2-7, with 7 positions matching TRBD1. The CDR3 consists of 16 residues. With 1 base clipped from V and 2 bases from J, the junction kept 8 bases outside the gene matches. The germline V gene encodes CDR1 SGHTA and CDR2 FQGTGA. CDR3 loop: CASSLKGDRKAYEQYF. The CDR3 nucleotides read TGTGCCAGCAGCTTAAAAGGGGACAGAAAAGCCTACGAGCAGTACTTC.

The gene calls are TRBV7-9 and TRBJ1-1; D might be TRBD1 (5 bases). The germline CDR1 and CDR2 sequences are SEHNR and FQNEAQ (reference sequence). V gave up 5 bases and J gave up 1 base, with 14 bases separating them. The CDR3 sequence is 15 residues long. DNA for the CDR3: TGTGCCAGCAGCCCCTCGTTGGGGGGGAACACTGAAGCTTTCTTT. Translated: CASSPSLGGNTEAFF.

The count of this clone is one. The chain employs TRBV9 and TRBJ2-2; 8 bases agree with TRBD2. Germline CDR1 and CDR2: SGDLS and YYNGEE. The V and J ends lost 2 bases and 7 bases, in that order; junction bases with no gene match: 7. CDR3 length equals 15 residues. The CDR3, as DNA: TGTGCCAGCAGCGTCGCCGGGGGGGCCGGCGGGGAGCTGTTTTTT. Its protein is CASSVAGGAGGELFF.

The chain recombines TRBV11-2 with TRBJ1-4, with 7 bases aligning to TRBD1. Germline CDR1 is SGHAT and CDR2 is FQNNGV. This CDR3 has 17 amino acids. V trimming: 2 bases; J trimming: 5 bases; junction bases outside the gene matches: 11. CDR3 coding DNA: TGTGCCAGCAGCTTACGGGGTTGGACAGGACTAAATGAAAAACTGTTTTTT. Protein: CASSLRGWTGLNEKLFF.

This chain connects TRBV10-2 to TRBJ1-1, with D perhaps TRBD1 (6 bases). The V end lost 4 bases, the J end lost 4 bases, and 22 bases lay between the germline ends. Germline loops: CDR1 WSHSY, CDR2 SAAADI. This CDR3 is built from 17 residues. The DNA for the CDR3 is TGCGCCAGCAGTGTGACGGGCAGTGGGGACACTCGCACTGAAGCTTTCTTT. It is translated as CASSVTGSGDTRTEAFF.

This chain joins TRBV9 and TRBJ1-5, with D maybe TRBD1 (6 bases). Germline V gives CDR1 SGDLS, CDR2 YYNGEE. The CDR3 totals 16 residues. V was clipped by 4 bases and J by 2 bases, with 16 bases between them. The CDR3 reads CASSRGGSIGNQPQHF. The CDR3 coding sequence is TGTGCCAGCAGCCGGGGGGGCTCTATTGGCAATCAGCCCCAGCATTTT. The variable domain in full, completed from reference TRBV9 and TRBJ1-5, reads DSGVTQTPKHLITATGQRVTLRCSPRSGDLSVYWYQQSLDQGLQFLIQYYNGEERAKGNILERFSAQQFPDLHSELNLSSLELGDSALYFCASSRGGSIGNQPQHFGDGTRLSIL.

A single count supports this clone. This chain uses TRBV5-1 with TRBJ2-3; TRBD1 matches at 11 bases. This CDR3 has 17 residues. Per germline, CDR1 SGHRS and CDR2 YFSETQ. V was pared by 3 bases and J by 4 bases, with 10 bases of the junction left unmatched. CDR3 DNA: TGCGCCAGCAGCTCCCCAACGGACAGGGGGCGCGCAGATACGCAGTATTTT. Translated, it gives CASSSPTDRGRADTQYF.

This clone appeared once. The chain recombines TRBV10-3 with TRBJ2-5; unclear D gene. Germline CDR1 and CDR2: ENHRY and SYGVKD. The CDR3 loop spans 14 amino acids. V dropped 7 bases and J dropped 1 base, with 13 bases sitting between them. CDR3 nucleotides: TGTGCCATCAAGAACAGATCTATCCAAGAGACCCAGTACTTC. Amino acids: CAIKNRSIQETQYF.

The chain couples TRBV7-9 to TRBJ1-4; D is ambiguous. V shed 3 bases and J shed 8 bases, with 10 bases lying between them. CDR1 is SEHNR, CDR2 FQNEAQ, per germline (reference sequence). The CDR3 spans 13 residues. CDR3 sequence reads: CASSFDELEKLFF. CDR3 coding DNA: TGTGCCAGCAGCTTCGATGAGTTAGAAAAACTGTTTTTT.

This clone was recorded once. V and J are TRBV7-9 and TRBJ1-1, with D perhaps TRBD1 (6 bases). The length of the CDR3 is 15 residues. V was pared by 2 bases and J by 6 bases, with 16 bases between. Germline V gene lookup returns CDR1 SEHNR and CDR2 FQNEAQ (reference sequence). CDR3 sequence reads: CASSLSTGSNAEAFF. CDR3 DNA sequence: TGTGCCAGCAGCTTAAGTACAGGGAGTAACGCTGAAGCTTTCTTT.

This clone is a singleton in its sample. J is TRBJ1-5 and V is TRBV6-1; TRBD1 might be the D (6 bases). V was pared by 6 bases and J by 7 bases, with 19 bases between. The CDR3 has 15 residues. Germline V gene sequence: CDR1 MNHNS, CDR2 SASEGT. CDR3 region: CASRAQGRFGQPQHF. CDR3 in DNA: TGTGCCAGCAGAGCCCAGGGGCGATTTGGGCAGCCCCAGCATTTT.

The gene calls are TRBV19 and TRBJ1-1, with D uncertain. The germline V gene has CDR1 LNHDA and CDR2 SQIVND (reference sequence). The CDR3 covers 13 residues. Deletions cut 5 bases from V and 3 bases from J, with 10 bases between. The DNA of the CDR3 is TGTGCCAGTAGTCAGGAGGGTTACACTGAAGCTTTCTTT. Its protein product is CASSQEGYTEAFF. Filled out from reference TRBV19 and TRBJ1-1, the complete variable domain reads DGGITQSPKYLFRKEGQNVTLSCEQNLNHDAMYWYRQDPGQGLRLIYYSQIVNDFQKGDIAEGYSVSREKKESFPLTVTSAQKNPTAFYLCASSQEGYTEAFFGQGTRLTVV.

This sequence joins TRBV10-3 and TRBJ2-1; 16 nucleotides agree with TRBD2. This CDR3 comprises 17 residues. V was pared by 5 bases and J by 4 bases, with 5 bases of the junction left unmatched. The germline CDR1 and CDR2 sequences are ENHRY and SYGVKD. This CDR3 reads CAISPGTSGGAYNEQFF. The CDR3 DNA sequence: TGTGCCATCAGTCCCGGGACTAGCGGGGGGGCTTACAATGAGCAGTTCTTC.

V usage is TRBV5-6 and J usage is TRBJ1-2, with 9 bases that match TRBD1. This CDR3 contains 14 residues. Germline loops: CDR1 SGHDT, CDR2 YYEEEE. With V trimmed by 4 bases and J by 8 bases, 9 bases remained unmatched. CDR3 amino acids: CASSIMTGGHGYTF. CDR3 nucleotides: TGTGCCAGCAGCATAATGACAGGGGGACACGGCTACACCTTC.

There are a few counts of this clone. J is TRBJ2-1 and V is TRBV7-9; 7 bases align to TRBD2. Trimming removed 5 bases from V and 2 bases from J; junction bases left unmatched: 6. The CDR3 covers 15 residues. Germline V gene lookup returns CDR1 SEHNR and CDR2 FQNEAQ (reference sequence). This CDR3 reads CASSPGGTTYNEQFF. The CDR3, as DNA: TGTGCCAGCAGCCCCGGGGGGACCACCTACAATGAGCAGTTCTTC.

J is TRBJ2-5 and V is TRBV6-1; 9 nucleotides match TRBD2. Trimming at V came to 6 bases and at J to 7 bases, leaving 12 bases not matched to a gene. CDR3 size: 15 residues. CDR1 MNHNS and CDR2 SASEGT come from the germline V gene. DNA of the CDR3: TGTGCCAGCAGATCTGCGGGGGGGCCGCTTGGGACCCAGTACTTC. Protein product: CASRSAGGPLGTQYF.

The chain links TRBV4-3 to TRBJ2-7, with TRBD1 identical over 8 bases. The CDR3 contains 14 residues. The trim removed 4 bases at V and 4 bases at J, leaving 6 bases unmatched. CDR1 and CDR2 (germline): LGHNA, YSLEER. The CDR3 here is CASSRTGGRYEQYF. CDR3 nucleotide sequence: TGCGCCAGCAGCCGTACAGGGGGAAGATACGAGCAGTACTTC.

The V and J genes are TRBV18 and TRBJ1-1; no clear D. Looked up from germline, CDR1 is KGHSH and CDR2 is LQKENI. V lost 3 bases, J lost 1 base, and 15 bases lay in between. CDR3 length: 16 residues. CDR3 in DNA: TGTGCCAGCTCACCCTCATCAACCTTCGGGAACACTGAAGCTTTCTTT. It specifies CASSPSSTFGNTEAFF.

This chain connects TRBV4-2 to TRBJ1-2, with 8 bases matching TRBD1. The CDR3 contains 14 residues. Germline CDR1 LGHNA, CDR2 YNFKEQ. J lost 4 bases, V lost 7 bases, and 8 bases had no gene match. This chain's CDR3 is CASTRQGSGYGYTF. The CDR3 DNA sequence: TGTGCCAGCACCAGACAGGGGAGTGGCTATGGCTACACCTTC.

This chain connects TRBV10-1 to TRBJ2-7, with D possibly TRBD2 on 5 matching bases. There are 14 residues in the CDR3. V was clipped by 2 bases and J by 0 bases, with 8 bases between them. Germline V gene data show CDR1 as WNHNN and CDR2 as SYGVQD (reference sequence). The CDR3 nucleotides read TGCGCCAGCAGTGAGGGCGGGCCCTCCTACGAGCAGTACTTC. Its protein product is CASSEGGPSYEQYF.

The genes are TRBV5-1 and TRBJ1-2, with 7 nucleotides matching TRBD1. CDR3 length: 14 amino acids. After removal of 0 bases from V and 4 bases from J, the junction contained 3 bases not matched to a gene. From germline, CDR1 is SGHRS and CDR2 YFSETQ. CDR3: CASSLAGTAYGYTF. CDR3 in DNA: TGCGCCAGCAGCTTGGCCGGGACAGCCTATGGCTACACCTTC.

CDR3 in DNA: TGTGCCAGCAGCCAAGAAGGGACTAGCGGGGGTTCCTACAATGAGCAGTTCTTC. Amino acids: CASSQEGTSGGSYNEQFF. The chain has TRBV4-2 and TRBJ2-1, with 14 bases lining up with TRBD2. Unmatched junction bases numbered 2, after V lost 0 bases and J lost 1 base. The CDR3 spans 18 residues. Germline V CDR1 and CDR2: LGHNA, YNFKEQ.

This clone was seen only a few times. The chain couples TRBV4-1 to TRBJ2-7, with D possibly being TRBD1 (5 bases). V lost 2 bases and J lost 7, with 12 bases in between. This CDR3 has 13 amino acids. Per the germline V gene, CDR1 is MGHRA and CDR2 is YSYEKL. The CDR3 nucleotides are TGCGCCAGCAGCCAAACTCAAGCAGGGGAGCAGTACTTC. Translated, it gives CASSQTQAGEQYF.

The chain is built from TRBV9 and TRBJ2-3; TRBD2 might be the D (6 bases). This CDR3 has 17 amino acids. The V and J ends lost 0 bases and 3 bases respectively, with 17 bases between them. The germline V gene has CDR1 SGDLS and CDR2 YYNGEE. CDR3 protein: CASSVGGGGARTDTQYF. CDR3 in DNA: TGTGCCAGCAGCGTAGGGGGAGGCGGGGCGAGGACAGATACGCAGTATTTT. The full variable domain, with the rest looked up from reference TRBV9 and TRBJ2-3, is DSGVTQTPKHLITATGQRVTLRCSPRSGDLSVYWYQQSLDQGLQFLIQYYNGEERAKGNILERFSAQQFPDLHSELNLSSLELGDSALYFCASSVGGGGARTDTQYFGPGTRLTVL.

On this clone itself: This sample also contains other DNA sequences that code for the same CDR3. V is TRBV4-3 and J is TRBJ1-1, with TRBD1 as a possible D gene (5 bases). CDR1 and CDR2 (germline): LGHNA, YSLEER. Between the trimmed V and J ends, which lost 0 bases and 5 bases, there was a span of 13 bases. The CDR3 sequence is 15 residues long. The CDR3 is CASSQEGQGLTEAFF. The DNA for the CDR3 is TGCGCCAGCAGCCAAGAAGGCCAGGGCCTAACTGAAGCTTTCTTT.

The rearrangement joins TRBV18 to TRBJ1-2; D gene ambiguous. CDR3 length: 13 amino acids. V was cut by 3 bases and J by 8 bases, with 13 bases left in between. Germline V gene data show CDR1 as KGHSH and CDR2 as LQKENI. CDR3: CASSPLGSLGYTF. CDR3 in DNA: TGTGCCAGCTCACCTCTCGGGAGCCTCGGCTACACCTTC.

This chain connects TRBV7-3 to TRBJ2-2; D might be TRBD1 (6 bases). Germline V gives CDR1 SGHTA, CDR2 FQGTGA. V lost 4 bases to trimming and J lost 5 bases, with 17 bases between them. The CDR3 is 16 residues long. This chain's CDR3 is CASSSVSRGRTGELFF. The DNA of the CDR3 is TGTGCCAGCAGCTCAGTTTCGAGGGGGAGAACCGGGGAGCTGTTTTTT.

In this sample, this clone turned up a few times. The chain carries TRBV6-1 and TRBJ2-7; TRBD1 is a possible D gene (5 bases). This CDR3 has 14 amino acids. The germline V and J ends were trimmed by 3 bases and 4 bases, with 13 bases remaining between them. From germline, CDR1 is MNHNS and CDR2 SASEGT. The CDR3 nucleotides read TGTGCCAGCAGTGAGCAGGGTATGATGTACGAGCAGTACTTC. Translated: CASSEQGMMYEQYF.

V gene TRBV4-3 combines with J gene TRBJ2-3; D might be TRBD1 (5 bases). Germline V gene sequence: CDR1 LGHNA, CDR2 YSLEER. The CDR3 loop spans 15 amino acids. V lost 4 bases and J 4 bases, leaving 15 bases between the germline ends. The CDR3, as DNA: TGCGCCAGCAGCCGAGACAGCCAAGGGGCAGATACGCAGTATTTT. Translation gives CASSRDSQGADTQYF.

The J gene is TRBJ2-3, the V gene TRBV4-2; perhaps TRBD2 as D (6 bases). Germline CDR1 reads LGHNA; CDR2 reads YNFKEQ. The V gene lost 1 base and the J gene lost 1 base, with 15 bases spanning the gap. This CDR3 is built from 17 residues. The CDR3 region is CASSQAASVSRTDTQYF. CDR3 in DNA: TGTGCCAGCAGCCAAGCAGCTAGCGTTAGCCGCACAGATACGCAGTATTTT.

The J gene is TRBJ2-7, the V gene TRBV29-1, with D tentatively TRBD2 (6 bases). From germline, CDR1 is SQVTM and CDR2 ANQGSEA. V was shortened by 5 bases and J by 4 bases, with 9 bases between the two germline ends. This CDR3 has 11 amino acids. The CDR3 sequence: CSVLGLYEQYF. The CDR3 DNA follows: TGCAGCGTTCTCGGACTATACGAGCAGTACTTC.